A selection of T cell receptor beta chains follows, all from one sample in a study of blood T cell repertoires in COVID-19. Assay used: immunoSEQ multiplex PCR; TCRdb lists only in-frame clones, some missing. The sample carries some 74,000 clones, around 87% recorded once. What was sequenced was peripheral blood. The receptors were gathered from a man between 45 and 60 years old with active COVID-19. Each CDR3 is given with its conserved first and last residue. The D gene is left open where the match is weak. Not all rows give a size; the values are once, few, many and, for expanded clones, a class.

D: -
V: TRBV4-3
J: TRBJ2-5
size: -
CDR3: CASSQDVSASRGQETQYF
DNA: TGCGCCAGCAGCCAAGATGTTTCGGCGAGTAGGGGGCAAGAGACCCAGTACTTC

D: TRBD2
V: TRBV7-2
J: TRBJ2-2
size: -
CDR3: CASSLSRTSGDVGELFF
DNA: TGTGCCAGCAGCTTATCAAGGACTAGCGGGGATGTCGGGGAGCTGTTTTTT

D: TRBD2
V: TRBV19
J: TRBJ2-2
size: -
CDR3: CASRIGAGEVTGELFF
DNA: TGTGCCAGTAGGATTGGAGCGGGAGAAGTAACCGGGGAGCTGTTTTTT

D: TRBD1
V: TRBV5-4
J: TRBJ1-2
size: once
CDR3: CASSHRTGTYGYTF
DNA: TGTGCCAGCAGCCATAGGACAGGGACCTATGGCTACACCTTC

D: TRBD1
V: TRBV30
J: TRBJ2-7
size: -
CDR3: CACYGTVTYEQYF
DNA: TGTGCCTGCTACGGGACAGTTACCTACGAGCAGTACTTC

D: -
V: TRBV6-5
J: TRBJ2-6
size: -
CDR3: CASLTLATGANVLTF
DNA: TGTGCCAGCCTAACCCTAGCAACTGGGGCCAACGTCCTGACTTTC

D: TRBD1
V: TRBV19
J: TRBJ1-2
size: -
CDR3: CASANKGQGYGYTF
DNA: TGTGCCAGTGCCAATAAGGGACAGGGCTATGGCTACACCTTC

D: TRBD1
V: TRBV24-1
J: TRBJ1-2
size: -
CDR3: CATSERGTGMVGYGYTF
DNA: TGTGCCACCAGTGAACGTGGGACAGGGATGGTCGGCTATGGCTACACCTTC

D: TRBD2
V: TRBV7-6
J: TRBJ2-7
size: -
CDR3: CASSYKPGLVGEQYF
DNA: TGTGCCAGCAGCTACAAACCGGGACTAGTCGGCGAGCAGTACTTC

D: TRBD1
V: TRBV19
J: TRBJ1-6
size: -
CDR3: CASSFPGQHSPLHF
DNA: TGTGCCAGTAGTTTCCCGGGACAGCATTCACCCCTCCACTTT

D: TRBD1
V: TRBV6-2/TRBV6-3
J: TRBJ1-5
size: -
CDR3: CASSYESRQGRFQPQHF
DNA: TGTGCCAGCAGTTACGAGAGCCGACAGGGCAGGTTTCAGCCCCAGCATTTT

D: TRBD2
V: TRBV18
J: TRBJ2-3
size: few
CDR3: CASSPLRTSGSLDFTDTQYF
DNA: TGTGCCAGCTCACCACTGAGGACTAGCGGGAGTCTGGATTTCACAGATACGCAGTATTTT

D: TRBD1
V: TRBV6-2/TRBV6-3
J: TRBJ2-2
size: -
CDR3: CASSPYRGTTGELFF
DNA: TGTGCCAGCAGCCCTTACAGGGGTACCACCGGGGAGCTGTTTTTT

D: -
V: TRBV29-1
J: TRBJ1-4
size: -
CDR3: CSVGWTATNEKLFF
DNA: TGCAGCGTCGGATGGACAGCAACTAATGAAAAACTGTTTTTT

D: -
V: TRBV6-1
J: TRBJ2-5
size: -
CDR3: CASSEGAGWGQETQYF
DNA: TGTGCCAGCAGTGAGGGTGCGGGGTGGGGGCAAGAGACCCAGTACTTC

D: -
V: TRBV5-1
J: TRBJ1-1
size: -
CDR3: CASSLADWGDTEAFF
DNA: TGCGCCAGCAGCTTGGCCGACTGGGGGGACACTGAAGCTTTCTTT

D: -
V: TRBV7-8
J: TRBJ2-1
size: many
CDR3: CASSPSGQSYNEQFF
DNA: TGTGCCAGCAGCCCAAGCGGACAGTCCTACAATGAGCAGTTCTTC

D: -
V: TRBV7-6
J: TRBJ1-2
size: once
CDR3: CASSLGLRGFDYGYTF
DNA: TGTGCCAGCAGCTTAGGCTTACGGGGGTTCGACTATGGCTACACCTTC

D: -
V: TRBV19
J: TRBJ2-3
size: -
CDR3: CASSQRADTQYF
DNA: TGTGCCAGTAGCCAGCGAGCAGATACGCAGTATTTT

D: TRBD1
V: TRBV11-2
J: TRBJ1-4
size: -
CDR3: CASSLGQGRGELFF
DNA: TGTGCCAGCAGCTTAGGACAGGGGAGGGGGGAACTGTTTTTT

D: TRBD2
V: TRBV7-3
J: TRBJ2-2
size: -
CDR3: CASSLGLAGGTGELFF
DNA: TGTGCCAGCAGCTTGGGACTAGCGGGCGGTACCGGGGAGCTGTTTTTT